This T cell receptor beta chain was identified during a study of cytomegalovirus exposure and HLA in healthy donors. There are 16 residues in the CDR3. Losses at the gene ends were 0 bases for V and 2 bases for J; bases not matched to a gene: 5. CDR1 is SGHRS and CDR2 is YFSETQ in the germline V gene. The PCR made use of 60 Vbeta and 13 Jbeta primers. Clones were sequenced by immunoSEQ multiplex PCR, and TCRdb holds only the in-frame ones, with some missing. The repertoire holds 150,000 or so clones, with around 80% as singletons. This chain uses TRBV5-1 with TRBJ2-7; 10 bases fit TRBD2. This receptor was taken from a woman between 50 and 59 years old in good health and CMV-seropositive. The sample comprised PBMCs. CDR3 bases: TGCGCCAGCAGCTTGGCGCTAGCGGGGGAGACCTACGAGCAGTACTTC. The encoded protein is CASSLALAGETYEQYF.